These 27 T cell receptor beta chains were all obtained from the same sample, sequenced in a study of OX40 agonist ivuxolimab in advanced cancers. The library was produced with the immunoSEQ multiplex PCR assay. TCRdb retrieved this table from immuneACCESS and kept in-frame rearrangements only. Not all clones are present; in checked studies, unresolved V genes account for under half, and no reason is known for the remainder. The sample includes more than 75,000 clones, with 75% to 90% observed a single time. Approximately 5% of the sample rests with the top ten. The sequencing here drew on CD4+ or CD8+ T cells sorted from blood, taken in a trial of the OX40 agonist ivuxolimab. The receptor set was obtained from an adult with an advanced solid tumor such as melanoma, head and neck, liver or kidney cancer.

The rearrangement links TRBV11-2 to TRBJ1-1; D remains ambiguous. Deletions cut 4 bases from V and 3 bases from J, with 15 bases between. CDR1 and CDR2 from the germline V gene are SGHAT and FQNNGV. CDR3 length equals 15 residues. The CDR3 DNA follows: TGTGCCAGCAGCTCACTACCTGGACGGGACACTGAAGCTTTCTTT. It yields the protein CASSSLPGRDTEAFF.

J is TRBJ2-1 and V is TRBV5-1, with D perhaps matching TRBD2 (5 bases). Germline CDR1 is SGHRS and CDR2 is YFSETQ. CDR3 length: 15 residues. Trimming took off 5 bases at V and 6 bases at J, with 18 bases between the two ends. CDR3 nucleotides: TGCGCCAGCAGGCAGGACTCTAACTACGGCAATGAGCAGTTCTTC. Translated, it gives CASRQDSNYGNEQFF.

The chain employs TRBV15 and TRBJ2-3; tentative D call: TRBD1 (5 bases). Germline assignment: CDR1 LNHNV and CDR2 YYDKDF (reference sequence). The CDR3 length is 13 residues. V dropped 0 bases and J dropped 9 bases, with 10 bases sitting between them. The CDR3: CATSRDLGRTQYF. The CDR3 DNA reads TGTGCCACCAGCAGAGATCTGGGGCGAACGCAGTATTTT.

J is TRBJ2-3 and V is TRBV2; 10 bases agree with TRBD2. This CDR3 contains 15 residues. V gave up 8 bases and J gave up 11 bases; unmatched junction bases: 16. The germline CDR1 and CDR2 sequences are SNHLY and FYNNEI. For the CDR3, the DNA is TGTGCCAGCTCTCCAGGACTAGCGGCCCTTCTCGGGCAGTATTTT. It codes for CASSPGLAALLGQYF.

This clone was seen once. The CDR3 nucleotides read TGTGCCAGCAGTCCGACAGGGTATAATGAAAAACTGTTTTTT. Protein: CASSPTGYNEKLFF. The chain couples TRBV2 to TRBJ1-4; TRBD1 matches at 7 bases. V was pared by 5 bases and J by 4 bases, with 4 bases of the junction left unmatched. CDR3 size: 14 residues. From germline, CDR1 is SNHLY and CDR2 FYNNEI. The full variable domain, rest sourced from reference TRBV2 and TRBJ1-4, is EPEVTQTPSHQVTQMGQEVILRCVPISNHLYFYWYRQILGQKVEFLVSFYNNEISEKSEIFDDQFSVERPDGSNFTLKIRSTKLEDSAMYFCASSPTGYNEKLFFGSGTQLSVL.

The J gene is TRBJ2-7, the V gene TRBV6-6; D ambiguous. The CDR3 extends over 11 amino acids. Germline assignment: CDR1 MNHNY and CDR2 SVGAGI (reference sequence). Trimming stripped 5 bases from V and 7 bases from J, with 9 bases between. CDR3 in amino acids: CASSVGREQYF. CDR3 DNA sequence: TGTGCCAGCAGTGTTGGAAGGGAGCAGTACTTC.

The gene calls are TRBV7-9 and TRBJ2-1, with TRBD2 matching over 7 bases. From germline, CDR1 is SEHNR and CDR2 FQNEAQ (reference sequence). Trimming at V came to 5 bases and at J to 3 bases, leaving 7 bases not matched to a gene. The CDR3 is 15 amino acids. CDR3 residues: CASSQERDLYNEQFF. CDR3 bases: TGTGCCAGCAGCCAGGAGCGGGATCTCTACAATGAGCAGTTCTTC.

The gene calls are TRBV19 and TRBJ1-4, with TRBD1 identical over 8 bases. There are 18 residues in the CDR3. Germline loops: CDR1 LNHDA, CDR2 SQIVND (reference sequence). The J segment lost 2 bases and the V segment lost 7 bases, leaving 15 bases of the junction unmatched. CDR3 nucleotides: TGTGCCAGTACCGCCTATTTAGGACAGGGAACGACTAATGAAAAACTGTTTTTT. Residues: CASTAYLGQGTTNEKLFF.

The chain uses TRBV6-5 and TRBJ2-5; weak D call: TRBD2 (7 bases). The CDR3 has 14 amino acids. Germline V gene sequence: CDR1 MNHEY, CDR2 SVGAGI. Trimming removed 0 bases from V and 5 bases from J, with 10 bases in between. CDR3 sequence (DNA): TGTGCCAGCAGTTACTCAGGGGGGGCCGAGACCCAGTACTTC. It encodes CASSYSGGAETQYF.

This chain connects TRBV27 to TRBJ2-7, with 7 nucleotides matching TRBD1. V gave up 2 bases and J gave up 4 bases; unmatched junction bases: 2. Germline V gene sequence: CDR1 MNHEY, CDR2 SMNVEV (reference sequence). This CDR3 has 13 residues. CDR3 region: CASSLGTVYEQYF. CDR3 nucleotide sequence: TGTGCCAGCAGTTTAGGGACAGTATACGAGCAGTACTTC.

The J gene is TRBJ2-3, the V gene TRBV9; D assignment may be TRBD1 or TRBD2 (5 bases each). Trimming removed 0 bases from V and 4 bases from J, with 9 bases in between. CDR3 length: 14 residues. Germline V gives CDR1 SGDLS, CDR2 YYNGEE. The CDR3 DNA is TGTGCCAGCAGCGTAGTGGGGGTGGCAGATACGCAGTATTTT. This sequence encodes CASSVVGVADTQYF.

The rearrangement joins TRBV18 to TRBJ1-2; D might be TRBD1 (5 bases). The CDR3 consists of 15 residues. Per the germline V gene, CDR1 is KGHSH and CDR2 is LQKENI. V was trimmed by 3 bases and J by 4 bases, leaving 15 bases between them. CDR3 bases: TGTGCCAGCTCACCTCCGGGACGGATAAGCTATGGCTACACCTTC. Amino acids: CASSPPGRISYGYTF.

V is TRBV19 and J is TRBJ2-7, with 11 bases that match TRBD1. Germline V gene sequence: CDR1 LNHDA, CDR2 SQIVND (reference sequence). The J segment lost 2 bases and the V segment lost 5 bases, leaving 2 bases of the junction unmatched. The CDR3 has 14 amino acids. The CDR3 region is CASSVGQGAYEQYF. DNA of the CDR3: TGTGCCAGTAGTGTGGGACAGGGGGCCTACGAGCAGTACTTC.

The chain uses TRBV6-5 and TRBJ1-1, with unresolved D. Germline-derived CDR1 and CDR2 are MNHEY and SVGAGI. The V and J ends lost 6 bases and 0 bases respectively, with 8 bases between them. This CDR3 spans 13 amino acids. CDR3 protein: CASSISLNTEAFF. CDR3 nucleotide sequence: TGTGCCAGCAGCATCTCATTGAACACTGAAGCTTTCTTT.

V is TRBV5-1 and J is TRBJ2-5, with D possibly matching TRBD1 (5 bases). The V gene lost 0 bases and the J gene lost 5 bases, with 17 bases spanning the gap. This CDR3 is 16 amino acids long. Per the germline V gene, CDR1 is SGHRS and CDR2 is YFSETQ. The CDR3 spells CASSLGFRGVKETQYF. The CDR3 DNA reads TGCGCCAGCAGCTTGGGGTTTAGGGGCGTTAAGGAGACCCAGTACTTC.

This clone was recorded once. V and J are TRBV4-3 and TRBJ2-5; 10 nucleotides line up with TRBD1. The better agreement between TRBJ2-7 and the DNA end casts doubt on the J call. The germline gives CDR1 LGHNA, CDR2 YSLEER. The CDR3 is 15 residues long. The chain's CDR3 is CASSQGQGASYEQYF. The CDR3 DNA sequence: TGCGCCAGCAGCCAAGGACAGGGGGCGTCCTACGAGCAGTACTTC.

The chain recombines TRBV12-5 with TRBJ2-2, with D possibly being TRBD1 (5 bases). Trimming shortened V by 4 bases and J by 0 bases, and 15 bases separated the two germline ends. Germline CDR1 and CDR2: LGHNT and FRNRAP. The CDR3 extends over 17 amino acids. CDR3: CASGWGIDSANTGELFF. Here the CDR3 DNA reads TGTGCTAGTGGTTGGGGTATCGACAGCGCGAACACCGGGGAGCTGTTTTTT.

Regarding this clone: This sample also contains other DNA sequences that code for the same CDR3. The rearrangement uses TRBV5-1 and TRBJ1-1; D is perhaps TRBD1 (6 bases). This CDR3 spans 14 amino acids. Germline CDR1 SGHRS, CDR2 YFSETQ. The V end was cut by 1 base, the J end by 2 bases, with 9 bases between. The CDR3: CASSLTGLNTEAFF. The CDR3 nucleotides read TGCGCCAGCAGCTTGACAGGGTTAAACACTGAAGCTTTCTTT.

This clone showed up just a few times. CDR3 in DNA: TGTGCCAGTTTCCGGGGCGTTTATGGCTACACCTTC. This codes for CASFRGVYGYTF. This rearrangement joins TRBV19 to TRBJ1-2; TRBD1 might be the D (5 bases). Germline V gives CDR1 LNHDA, CDR2 SQIVND (reference sequence). The V gene lost 8 bases and the J gene lost 5 bases, with 12 bases spanning the gap. This CDR3 has 12 residues.

V usage is TRBV2 and J usage is TRBJ1-5; 7 nucleotides match TRBD1. The J segment lost 4 bases and the V segment lost 6 bases, leaving 9 bases of the junction unmatched. CDR3 length: 15 amino acids. CDR1 SNHLY and CDR2 FYNNEI come from the germline V gene. The CDR3, as DNA: TGTGCCAGCAGGGCACAGGGGCTCGGAAATCAGCCCCAGCATTTT. Its translation is CASRAQGLGNQPQHF.

Written as DNA, the CDR3 is TGTGCCAGCAGCTTAGACGGGGCCTCCTACGAGCAGTACTTC. This encodes CASSLDGASYEQYF. The chain is built from TRBV7-2 and TRBJ2-7; either TRBD1 or TRBD2 may supply D (5 bases each). Germline values: CDR1 SGHTA, CDR2 FQGNSA. CDR3 length: 14 residues. Trimming cost V 1 base and J 0 bases, with 7 bases left between them.

This rearrangement joins TRBV7-8 to TRBJ2-6; TRBD2 agrees at 11 bases. CDR1 and CDR2 (germline): SGHVS, FQNEAQ. Trimming at V came to 3 bases and at J to 0 bases, leaving 13 bases not matched to a gene. This CDR3 is 21 amino acids long. The CDR3 bases are TGTGCCAGCAGCTTTTATCGGATCCTAGCGGGGGGCCTCTCTGGGGCCAACGTCCTGACTTTC. Translation gives CASSFYRILAGGLSGANVLTF.

The chain couples TRBV10-2 to TRBJ2-7; D might be TRBD1 (5 bases). Germline V CDR1 and CDR2: WSHSY, SAAADI. Trimming pared 7 bases from V and 2 bases from J, leaving 6 bases between. The CDR3 has 11 residues. The CDR3 DNA reads as TGCGCCAGCAAAGGGGCCTACGAGCAGTACTTC. Amino acids: CASKGAYEQYF.

V gene TRBV10-3 combines with J gene TRBJ1-2, with D unclear. The CDR3 extends over 12 amino acids. Looked up from germline, CDR1 is ENHRY and CDR2 is SYGVKD. The ends were cut back, 9 bases at V and 7 bases at J, with 15 bases in the middle. This CDR3 is CAIHGGPGGYTF. The CDR3 region has the DNA TGTGCCATTCACGGCGGGCCGGGTGGCTACACCTTC.

In DNA, the CDR3 is TGTGCCAGCAGTTACAGGGACACAACTAATGAAAAACTGTTTTTT. This gives the protein CASSYRDTTNEKLFF. The chain has TRBV6-5 and TRBJ1-4, with D possibly matching TRBD1 (6 bases). CDR3 length: 15 residues. Trimming shortened V by 2 bases and J by 0 bases, and 7 bases separated the two germline ends. Germline assignment: CDR1 MNHEY and CDR2 SVGAGI.

The gene calls are TRBV2 and TRBJ1-5; D is ambiguous. The CDR3 runs to 14 residues. Germline V lookup: CDR1 SNHLY, CDR2 FYNNEI. The V end was cut by 7 bases, the J end by 1 base, with 11 bases between. The CDR3 DNA follows: TGTGCCAGCACCCAGAGCGGCAGCAATCAGCCCCAGCATTTT. Protein: CASTQSGSNQPQHF.

The rearrangement joins TRBV6-1 to TRBJ2-2; D gene uncertain. The CDR3 sequence is 12 residues long. The V and J ends lost 7 bases and 9 bases respectively, with 12 bases between them. Germline lookup yields CDR1 MNHNS and CDR2 SASEGT. CDR3 sequence reads: CASTVAPWELFF. CDR3 DNA sequence: TGTGCCAGCACCGTCGCCCCGTGGGAGCTGTTTTTT.